Sequencing of this T cell receptor (beta chain) was carried out in a study of T cell repertoires and HLA-DP antigens. The CDR3 runs to 22 residues. CDR1 is MGHRA, CDR2 YSYEKL, per germline. V was clipped by 0 bases and J by 0 bases, with 27 bases between them. Profiling relied on immunoSEQ multiplex PCR, and the TCRdb table lists in-frame clones only, not all of them. The sample consists of around 100,000 clones, over 90% of them appearing once. Comment on this clone: Its target is unknown.

The sequence came from a young woman in good health and CMV-seronegative. Sequencing was performed on CD4+ T cells from PBMCs. V gene TRBV4-1 combines with J gene TRBJ1-5; D is ambiguous. CDR3: CASSQDLSSWARYSYSNQPQHF. The DNA of the CDR3 is TGCGCCAGCAGCCAAGATTTGAGTAGTTGGGCGAGGTATTCTTATAGCAATCAGCCCCAGCATTTT.